This TCR beta chain was obtained from a study of shared clonotypes between healthy human individuals. Naive CD8 populations comprised CD45RO-negative cells positively selected for CCR7, excluding terminally differentiated effector memory CD45RA+ cells. Trimming removed 4 bases from V and 2 bases from J, with 11 bases in between. In germline, CDR1 is MNHEY, CDR2 SVGAGI. The CDR3 sequence is 14 residues long. Study observations and caveats: In general, naive subsets displayed greater estimated richness than memory subsets did.

A remark on this clone: Its antigen is currently unknown.

Profiled with immunoSEQ multiplex PCR; TCRdb holds only in-frame clones, not every one. The profile shows about 2 million clones, around 96% of them singletons. The sample was naive CD8+ T cells sorted from blood. The clonotype originates from a man between 18 and 29 years old in good health. The chain is built from TRBV6-5 and TRBJ1-2; D remains unclear. Here the CDR3 reads CASSSFGVNYGYTF. CDR3 bases: TGTGCCAGCAGTTCCTTCGGCGTAAACTATGGCTACACCTTC.